The 3 T cell receptor beta chains below come from one sample, sequenced in a study of CD8 T cells in ankylosing spondylitis. TCRdb itself ran the 5' RACE reads through MiXCR, one entry per CDR3 protein. Among some 270,000 distinct CDR3 sequences, about 18% were seen once, and the ten largest hold roughly 34%. The sequenced material came from blood, either unsorted or a sorted T cell fraction (not recorded which). The receptor source for this set is a male donor with ankylosing spondylitis or in good health (not recorded which).

V is TRBV4-1 and J is TRBJ1-1, with D possibly TRBD1 on 5 matching bases. The CDR3 spans 14 residues. CDR1 and CDR2 from the germline V gene are MGHRA and YSYEKL. V dropped 4 bases and J dropped 0 bases, with 9 bases sitting between them. CDR3 bases: TGCGCCAGCAGCCTCAGGGAGGTGAACACTGAAGCTTTCTTT. It is translated as CASSLREVNTEAFF.

This clonotype was found many times. The V and J genes are TRBV6-1 and TRBJ1-3; D is unclear. V lost 7 bases to trimming and J lost 3 bases, with 10 bases between them. Germline-derived CDR1 and CDR2 are MNHNS and SASEGT. This CDR3 region has 13 residues. In DNA form, the CDR3 reads TGTGCCAGCATTGCCAGCTTTGGAAACACCATATATTTT. Translated, it gives CASIASFGNTIYF.

This clonotype has more than one count but fewer than ten. CDR3 in amino acids: CASSPILGPLPQETQYF. For the CDR3, the DNA is TGTGCCAGCAGCCCTATTCTCGGGCCCCTGCCCCAAGAGACCCAGTACTTC. This rearrangement joins TRBV4-2 to TRBJ2-5; D uncertain. The CDR3 runs 17 residues. Germline loops: CDR1 LGHNA, CDR2 YNFKEQ. The germline V and J ends were trimmed by 4 bases and 1 base, with 19 bases remaining between them.